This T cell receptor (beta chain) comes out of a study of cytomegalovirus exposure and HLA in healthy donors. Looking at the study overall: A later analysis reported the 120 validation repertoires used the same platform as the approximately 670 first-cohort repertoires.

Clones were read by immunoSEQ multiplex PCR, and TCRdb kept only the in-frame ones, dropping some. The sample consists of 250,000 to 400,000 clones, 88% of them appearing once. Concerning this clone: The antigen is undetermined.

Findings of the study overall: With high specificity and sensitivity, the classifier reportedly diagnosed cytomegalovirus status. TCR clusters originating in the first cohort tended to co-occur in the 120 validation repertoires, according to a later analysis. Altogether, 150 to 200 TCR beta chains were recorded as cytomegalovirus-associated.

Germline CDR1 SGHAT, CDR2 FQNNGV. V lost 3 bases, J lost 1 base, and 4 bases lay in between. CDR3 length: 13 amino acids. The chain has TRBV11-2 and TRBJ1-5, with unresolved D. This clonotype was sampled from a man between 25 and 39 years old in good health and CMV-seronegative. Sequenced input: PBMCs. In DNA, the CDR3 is TGTGCCAGCAGCTTTGTAAGCAATCAGCCCCAGCATTTT. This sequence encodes CASSFVSNQPQHF. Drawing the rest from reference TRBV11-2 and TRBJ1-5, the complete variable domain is EAGVAQSPRYKIIEKRQSVAFWCNPISGHATLYWYQQILGQGPKLLIQFQNNGVVDDSQLPKDRFSAERLKGVDSTLKIQPAKLEDSAVYLCASSFVSNQPQHFGDGTRLSIL.